Each of the 8 T cell receptor beta chains below was sequenced from the same sample in a study of CD8 T cells in Susac syndrome. With random hexamers, 0.5 to 1 ug RNA was reverse transcribed. From the immunoSEQ multiplex PCR reads, TCRdb called clonotypes with MiXCR, one entry per CDR3 protein. The table has tens of thousands of distinct CDR3 sequences, around 90% seen once; the top ten hold just over 0.5%. Source material: CD8+ T cells from PBMCs. The receptors derive from a human donor with multiple sclerosis.

The chain combines TRBV6-2 or TRBV6-3 with TRBJ1-5; D uncertain. The CDR3 extends over 14 amino acids. Trimming stripped 8 bases from V and 3 bases from J, with 14 bases between. CDR1 MNHEY and CDR2 SVGEGT come from the germline V gene. CDR3 in DNA: TGTGCCAGCTCCTTAGACCGGTCCAATCAGCCCCAGCATTTT. Residues: CASSLDRSNQPQHF.

Only a few counts were recorded for this clonotype. The J gene is TRBJ1-3, the V gene TRBV4-1; D unresolved. CDR3 length equals 13 residues. Germline CDR1 and CDR2: MGHRA and YSYEKL. V dropped 5 bases and J dropped 3 bases, with 8 bases sitting between them. In DNA, the CDR3 is TGCGCCAGCAGCTGGGCCTTTGGAAACACCATATATTTT. As protein: CASSWAFGNTIYF.

The chain recombines TRBV2 with TRBJ2-1; 7 bases map to TRBD2. CDR1 and CDR2 from the germline V gene are SNHLY and FYNNEI. This CDR3 is 15 amino acids long. Trimming at V came to 6 bases and at J to 1 base, leaving 6 bases not matched to a gene. The CDR3 loop is CASSLSGPSYNEQFF. CDR3 bases: TGTGCCAGCAGCCTTAGCGGGCCATCCTACAATGAGCAGTTCTTC.

The genes are TRBV2 and TRBJ2-7; 10 nucleotides agree with TRBD2. V shed 6 bases and J 3 bases; nucleotides not matched to a gene: 5. CDR1 SNHLY and CDR2 FYNNEI come from the germline V gene. The CDR3 is made up of 14 amino acids. CDR3 DNA sequence: TGTGCCAGCAGCCGAAGCGGGAGGGGCTACGAGCAGTACTTC. This encodes CASSRSGRGYEQYF.

In its sample, this clonotype was seen a few times. The V gene is TRBV6-5, the J gene TRBJ1-1, with 8 bases aligning to TRBD1. Germline loops: CDR1 MNHEY, CDR2 SVGAGI. This CDR3 has 15 residues. Trimming took 2 bases from V and 1 from J; bases not matched to a gene: 3. The CDR3 DNA sequence: TGTGCCAGCAGTTACCCCGGACAGGGGAACACTGAAGCTTTCTTT. It encodes CASSYPGQGNTEAFF.

The chain combines TRBV27 with TRBJ2-1; 9 bases fit TRBD2. The CDR3 extends over 15 amino acids. Trimming removed 6 bases from V and 8 bases from J; junction bases left unmatched: 11. Looked up from germline, CDR1 is MNHEY and CDR2 is SMNVEV (reference sequence). CDR3 sequence: CASSPGLAVLDEQFF. For the CDR3, the DNA is TGTGCCAGCAGCCCGGGACTAGCAGTGTTAGATGAGCAGTTCTTC.

The rearrangement links TRBV20-1 to TRBJ2-3; 13 nucleotides match TRBD2. The CDR3 loop spans 15 amino acids. Germline V gives CDR1 DFQATT, CDR2 SNEGSKA (reference sequence). The V and J ends lost 2 bases and 6 bases, in that order; junction bases with no gene match: 5. CDR3 coding DNA: TGCAGTGCTAGACCGACTAGCGGGGGGAGTGATACGCAGTATTTT. Encoded protein: CSARPTSGGSDTQYF.

This sequence joins TRBV7-6 and TRBJ1-6; 9 bases line up with TRBD1. J lost 9 bases, V lost 4 bases, and 4 bases had no gene match. Germline-derived CDR1 and CDR2 are SGHVS and FNYEAQ. The CDR3 has 14 residues. As DNA, the CDR3 is TGTGCCAGCAGCTCGGGACAGGGTGGTTCACCCCTCCACTTT. Protein sequence: CASSSGQGGSPLHF.